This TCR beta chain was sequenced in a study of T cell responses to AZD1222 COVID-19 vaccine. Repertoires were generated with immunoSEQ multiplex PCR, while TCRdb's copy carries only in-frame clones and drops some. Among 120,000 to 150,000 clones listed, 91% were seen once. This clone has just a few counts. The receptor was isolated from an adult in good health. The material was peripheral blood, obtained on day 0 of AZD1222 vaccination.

The CDR3 spells CASSAGRASETQYF. In DNA form, the CDR3 reads TGTGCCAGCAGCGCCGGGAGGGCCAGCGAGACCCAGTACTTC. The chain uses TRBV7-2 and TRBJ2-5, with 8 nucleotides matching TRBD2. Trimming took 5 bases from V and 5 from J; bases not matched to a gene: 7. Germline V gene data show CDR1 as SGHTA and CDR2 as FQGNSA. The CDR3 has 14 amino acids.